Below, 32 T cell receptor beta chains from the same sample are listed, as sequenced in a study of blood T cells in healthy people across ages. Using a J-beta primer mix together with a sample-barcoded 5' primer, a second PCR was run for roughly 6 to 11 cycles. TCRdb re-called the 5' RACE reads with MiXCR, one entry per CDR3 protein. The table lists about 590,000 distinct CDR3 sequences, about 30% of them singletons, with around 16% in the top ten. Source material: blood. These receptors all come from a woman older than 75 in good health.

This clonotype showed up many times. The CDR3 region is CASSLVQGGTEAFF. The CDR3 region has the DNA TGTGCCAGCAGCTTAGTTCAGGGTGGAACTGAAGCTTTCTTT. V is TRBV7-2 and J is TRBJ1-1, with TRBD1 as a possible D gene (5 bases). CDR1 and CDR2 (germline): SGHTA, FQGNSA. The germline V and J ends were trimmed by 1 base and 5 bases, with 11 bases remaining between them. This CDR3 contains 14 residues. The full variable domain, completed using reference TRBV7-2 and TRBJ1-1, is GAGVSQSPSNKVTEKGKDVELRCDPISGHTALYWYRQSLGQGLEFLIYFQGNSAPDKSGLPSDRFSAERTGGSVSTLTIQRTQQEDSAVYLCASSLVQGGTEAFFGQGTRLTVV.

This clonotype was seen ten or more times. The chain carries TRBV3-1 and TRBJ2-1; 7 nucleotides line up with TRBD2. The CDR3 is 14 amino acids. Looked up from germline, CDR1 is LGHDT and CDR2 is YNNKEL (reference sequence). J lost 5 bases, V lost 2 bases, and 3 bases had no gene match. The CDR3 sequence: CASSQLGGDNEQFF. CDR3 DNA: TGTGCCAGCAGCCAACTTGGGGGGGACAATGAGCAGTTCTTC.

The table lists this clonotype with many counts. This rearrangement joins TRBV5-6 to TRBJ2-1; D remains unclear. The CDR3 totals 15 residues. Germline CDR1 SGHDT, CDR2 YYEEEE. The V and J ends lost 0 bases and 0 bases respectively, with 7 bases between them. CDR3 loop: CASSLVQSSYNEQFF. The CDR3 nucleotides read TGTGCCAGCAGCTTGGTGCAGAGCTCCTACAATGAGCAGTTCTTC. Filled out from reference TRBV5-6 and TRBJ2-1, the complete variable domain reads DAGVTQSPTHLIKTRGQQVTLRCSPKSGHDTVSWYQQALGQGPQFIFQYYEEEERQRGNFPDRFSGHQFPNYSSELNVNALLLGDSALYLCASSLVQSSYNEQFFGPGTRLTVL.

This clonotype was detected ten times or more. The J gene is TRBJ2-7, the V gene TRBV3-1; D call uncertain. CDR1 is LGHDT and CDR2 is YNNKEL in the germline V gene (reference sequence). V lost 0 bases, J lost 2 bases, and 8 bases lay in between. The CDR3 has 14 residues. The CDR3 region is CASSQDLVAYEQYF. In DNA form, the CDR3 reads TGTGCCAGCAGCCAAGATTTGGTAGCCTACGAGCAGTACTTC.

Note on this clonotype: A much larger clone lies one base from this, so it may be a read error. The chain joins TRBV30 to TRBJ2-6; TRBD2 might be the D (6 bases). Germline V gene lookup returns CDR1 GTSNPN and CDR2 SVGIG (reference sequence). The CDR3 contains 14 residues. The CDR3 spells CTWRGYSGANVLTF. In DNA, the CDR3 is TGTACCTGGAGGGGATACTCTGGGGCCAACGTCCTGACTTTC.

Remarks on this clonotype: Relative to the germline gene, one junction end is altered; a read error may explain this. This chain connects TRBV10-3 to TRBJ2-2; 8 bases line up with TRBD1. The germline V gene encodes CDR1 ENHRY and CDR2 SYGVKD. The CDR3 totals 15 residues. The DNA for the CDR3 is TGTGCCATCAGCCCTGGGACAGGCGCCACCGGGGAGCGGTTTTTT. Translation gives CAISPGTGATGERFF.

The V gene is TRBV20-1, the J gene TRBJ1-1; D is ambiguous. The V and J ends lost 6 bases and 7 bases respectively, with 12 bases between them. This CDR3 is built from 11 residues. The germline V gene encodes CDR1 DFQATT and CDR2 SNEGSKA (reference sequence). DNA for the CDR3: TGCAGTGCCACCCAAGAGGTTGAAGCTTTCTTT. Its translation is CSATQEVEAFF.

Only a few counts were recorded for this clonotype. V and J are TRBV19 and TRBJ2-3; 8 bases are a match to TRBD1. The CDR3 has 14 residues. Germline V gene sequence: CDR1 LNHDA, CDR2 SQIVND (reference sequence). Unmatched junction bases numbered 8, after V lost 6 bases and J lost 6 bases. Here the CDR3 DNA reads TGTGCCAGTAGACCCGGGACAGGTCGGGATACGCAGTATTTT. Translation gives CASRPGTGRDTQYF.

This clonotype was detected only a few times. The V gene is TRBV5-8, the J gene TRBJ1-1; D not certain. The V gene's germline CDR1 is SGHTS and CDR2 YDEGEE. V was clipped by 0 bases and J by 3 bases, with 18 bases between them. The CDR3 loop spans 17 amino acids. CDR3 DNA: TGTGCCAGCAGCTTGGACGACCTAGGGCGCAGGTACACTGAAGCTTTCTTT. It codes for CASSLDDLGRRYTEAFF.

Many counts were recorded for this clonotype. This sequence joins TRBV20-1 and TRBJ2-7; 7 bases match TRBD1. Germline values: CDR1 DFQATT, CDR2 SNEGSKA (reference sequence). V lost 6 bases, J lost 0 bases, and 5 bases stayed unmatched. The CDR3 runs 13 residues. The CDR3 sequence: CSAVTGVSYEQYF. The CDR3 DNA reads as TGCAGTGCAGTTACAGGGGTCTCCTACGAGCAGTACTTC.

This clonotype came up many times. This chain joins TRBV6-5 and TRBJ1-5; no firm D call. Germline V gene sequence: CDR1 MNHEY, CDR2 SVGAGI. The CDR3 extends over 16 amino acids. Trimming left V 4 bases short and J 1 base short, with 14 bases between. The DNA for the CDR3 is TGTGCCAGCAGTTCCGCGGTTAGGGCGAGCAATCAGCCCCAGCATTTT. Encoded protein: CASSSAVRASNQPQHF.

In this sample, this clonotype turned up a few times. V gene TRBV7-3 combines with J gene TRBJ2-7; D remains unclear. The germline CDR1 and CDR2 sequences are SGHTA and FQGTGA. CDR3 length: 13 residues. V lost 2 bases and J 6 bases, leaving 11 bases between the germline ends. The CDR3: CASSLGGSGEQYF. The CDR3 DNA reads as TGTGCCAGCAGCTTAGGTGGTTCCGGCGAGCAGTACTTC.

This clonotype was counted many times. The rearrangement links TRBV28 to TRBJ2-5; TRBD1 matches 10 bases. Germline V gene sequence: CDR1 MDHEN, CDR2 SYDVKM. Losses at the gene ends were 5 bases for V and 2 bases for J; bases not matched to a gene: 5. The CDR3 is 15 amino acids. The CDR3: CASSRDRGKQETQYF. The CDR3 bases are TGTGCCAGCAGTCGGGACAGGGGAAAGCAAGAGACCCAGTACTTC. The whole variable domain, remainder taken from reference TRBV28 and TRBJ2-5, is DVKVTQSSRYLVKRTGEKVFLECVQDMDHENMFWYRQDPGLGLRLIYFSYDVKMKEKGDIPEGYSVSREKKERFSLILESASTNQTSMYLCASSRDRGKQETQYFGPGTRLLVL.

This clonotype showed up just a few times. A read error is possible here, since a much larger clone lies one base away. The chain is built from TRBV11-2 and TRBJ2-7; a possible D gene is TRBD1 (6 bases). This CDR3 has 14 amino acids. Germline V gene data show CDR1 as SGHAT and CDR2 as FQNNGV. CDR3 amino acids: CAGSLVGGLDEQYF. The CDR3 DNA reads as TGTGCCGGCAGCTTAGTAGGGGGTCTCGACGAGCAGTACTTC.

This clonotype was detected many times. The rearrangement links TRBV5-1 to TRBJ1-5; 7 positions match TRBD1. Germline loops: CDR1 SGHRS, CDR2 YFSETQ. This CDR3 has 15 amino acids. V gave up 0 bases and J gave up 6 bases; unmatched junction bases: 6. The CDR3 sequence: CASSLGDSVGQPQHF. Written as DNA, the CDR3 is TGCGCCAGCAGCTTGGGGGACAGCGTAGGTCAGCCCCAGCATTTT.

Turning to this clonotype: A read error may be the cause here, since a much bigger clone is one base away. The CDR3 protein is CAWIRRGAEGYTF. The CDR3 DNA follows: TGTGCCTGGATAAGACGGGGGGCGGAAGGCTACACCTTC. The V call is TRBV30, the J call TRBJ1-2; perhaps TRBD1 as D (6 bases). Trimming shortened V by 4 bases and J by 8 bases, and 17 bases separated the two germline ends. Germline V gives CDR1 GTSNPN, CDR2 SVGIG (reference sequence). The CDR3 loop spans 13 amino acids.

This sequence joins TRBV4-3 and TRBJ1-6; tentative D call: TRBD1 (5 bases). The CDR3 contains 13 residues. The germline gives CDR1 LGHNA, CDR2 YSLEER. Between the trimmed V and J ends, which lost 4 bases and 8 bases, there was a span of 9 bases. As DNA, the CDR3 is TGCGCCAGCAGCCCTGGGACCGATTCACCCCTCCACTTT. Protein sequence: CASSPGTDSPLHF.

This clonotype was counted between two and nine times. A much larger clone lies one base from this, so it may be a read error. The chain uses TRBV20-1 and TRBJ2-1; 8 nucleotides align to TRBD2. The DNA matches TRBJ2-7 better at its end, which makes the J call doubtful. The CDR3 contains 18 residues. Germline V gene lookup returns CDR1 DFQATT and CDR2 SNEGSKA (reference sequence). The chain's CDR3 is CSARGESGGVLSYNEQYF. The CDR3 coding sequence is TGCAGTGCTAGAGGCGAAAGCGGGGGCGTACTCTCCTACAATGAGCAGTACTTC.

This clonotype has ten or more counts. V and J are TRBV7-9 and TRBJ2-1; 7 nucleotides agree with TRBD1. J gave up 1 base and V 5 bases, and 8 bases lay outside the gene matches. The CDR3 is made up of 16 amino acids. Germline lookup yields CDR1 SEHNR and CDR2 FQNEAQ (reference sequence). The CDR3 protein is CASSGSEGASYNEQFF. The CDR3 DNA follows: TGTGCCAGCAGCGGTTCCGAGGGGGCTTCCTACAATGAGCAGTTCTTC.

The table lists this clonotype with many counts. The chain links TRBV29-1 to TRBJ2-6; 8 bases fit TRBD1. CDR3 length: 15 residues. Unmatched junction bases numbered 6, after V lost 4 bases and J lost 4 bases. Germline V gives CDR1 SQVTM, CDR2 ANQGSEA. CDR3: CSVGAGGAGANVLTF. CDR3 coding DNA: TGCAGCGTTGGCGCAGGGGGCGCCGGGGCCAACGTCCTGACTTTC.

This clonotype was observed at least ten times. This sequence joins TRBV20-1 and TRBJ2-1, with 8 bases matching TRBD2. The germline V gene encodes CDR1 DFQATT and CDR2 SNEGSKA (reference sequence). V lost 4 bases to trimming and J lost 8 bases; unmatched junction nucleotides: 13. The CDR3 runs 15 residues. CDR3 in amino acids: CSATLAAASGDEQFF. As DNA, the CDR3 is TGCAGTGCTACACTAGCGGCGGCCAGCGGCGATGAGCAGTTCTTC.

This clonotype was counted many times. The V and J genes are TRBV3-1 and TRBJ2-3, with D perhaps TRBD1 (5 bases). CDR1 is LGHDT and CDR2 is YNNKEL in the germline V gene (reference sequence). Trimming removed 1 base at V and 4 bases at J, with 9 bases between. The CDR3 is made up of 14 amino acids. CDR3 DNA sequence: TGTGCCAGCAGCCAAGCAAGGGGATCAGATACGCAGTATTTT. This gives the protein CASSQARGSDTQYF.

The CDR3 loop reads CASSLRQGTSIGEQFF. Here the CDR3 DNA reads TGCGCCAGCAGCTTGCGCCAAGGGACTAGTATAGGCGAGCAGTTCTTC. The chain is built from TRBV5-1 and TRBJ2-1; 8 bases are a match to TRBD2. Germline CDR1 and CDR2: SGHRS and YFSETQ. The CDR3 is 16 residues long. V trimming: 1 base; J trimming: 10 bases; junction bases outside the gene matches: 13.

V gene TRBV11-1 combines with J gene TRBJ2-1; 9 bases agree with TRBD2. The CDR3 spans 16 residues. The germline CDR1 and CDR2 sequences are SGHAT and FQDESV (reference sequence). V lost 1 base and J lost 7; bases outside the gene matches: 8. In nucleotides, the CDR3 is TGTGCCAGCAGCTTAGGGGTAGCGGGGGCGGGTAATGAGCAGTTCTTC. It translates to CASSLGVAGAGNEQFF.

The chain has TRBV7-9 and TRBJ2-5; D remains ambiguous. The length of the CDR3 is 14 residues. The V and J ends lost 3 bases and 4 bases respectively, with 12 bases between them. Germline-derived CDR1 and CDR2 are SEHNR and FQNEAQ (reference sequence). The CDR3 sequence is CASSFELSAETQYF. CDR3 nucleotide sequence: TGTGCCAGCAGCTTTGAGCTCTCGGCAGAGACCCAGTACTTC.

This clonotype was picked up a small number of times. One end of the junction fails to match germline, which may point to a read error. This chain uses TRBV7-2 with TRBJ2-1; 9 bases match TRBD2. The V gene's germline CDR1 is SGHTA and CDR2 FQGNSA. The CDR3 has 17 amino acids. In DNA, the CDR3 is TGTGTCAGCAGCTTCACGGCGGGGGGGGGCCCCTACAATGAGCAGTTCTTC. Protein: CVSSFTAGGGPYNEQFF.

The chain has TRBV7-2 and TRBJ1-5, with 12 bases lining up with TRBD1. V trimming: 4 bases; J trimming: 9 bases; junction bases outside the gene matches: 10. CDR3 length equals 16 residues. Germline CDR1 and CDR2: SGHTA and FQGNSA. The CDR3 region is CASSYFPGQGAWPQHF. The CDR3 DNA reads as TGTGCCAGCAGCTACTTTCCGGGACAGGGGGCTTGGCCCCAGCATTTT.

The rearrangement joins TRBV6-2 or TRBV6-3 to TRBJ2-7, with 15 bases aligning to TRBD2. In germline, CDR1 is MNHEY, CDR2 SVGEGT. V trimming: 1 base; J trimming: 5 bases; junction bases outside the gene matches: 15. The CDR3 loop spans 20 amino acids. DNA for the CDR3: TGTGCCAGCAGTTACTTCAGCGGACTAGCGGGGGGGCCATACTTCCACGAGCAGTACTTC. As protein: CASSYFSGLAGGPYFHEQYF.

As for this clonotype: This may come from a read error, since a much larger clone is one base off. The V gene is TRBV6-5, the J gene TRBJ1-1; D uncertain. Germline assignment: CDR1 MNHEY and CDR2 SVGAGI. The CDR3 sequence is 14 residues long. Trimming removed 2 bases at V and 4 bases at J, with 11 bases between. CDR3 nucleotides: TGTGCCAGCAGTTACCCTGGACGGAGCACTGAAGCTTTCTTT. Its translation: CASSYPGRSTEAFF.

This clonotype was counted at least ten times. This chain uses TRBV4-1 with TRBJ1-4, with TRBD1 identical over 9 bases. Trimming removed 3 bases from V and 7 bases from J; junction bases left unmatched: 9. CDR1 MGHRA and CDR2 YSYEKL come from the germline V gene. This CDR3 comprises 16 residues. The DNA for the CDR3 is TGCGCCAGCAGCCATGACCCGGGACAGGGCCCTGAAAAACTGTTTTTT. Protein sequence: CASSHDPGQGPEKLFF.

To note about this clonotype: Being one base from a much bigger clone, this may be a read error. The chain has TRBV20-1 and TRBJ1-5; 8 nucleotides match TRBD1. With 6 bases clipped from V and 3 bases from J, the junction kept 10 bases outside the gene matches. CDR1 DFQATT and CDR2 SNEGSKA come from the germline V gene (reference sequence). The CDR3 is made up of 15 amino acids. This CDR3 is CSAPNRDRNNQPQHF. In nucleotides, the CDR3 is TGCAGTGCGCCAAACCGGGACAGGAACAATCAGCCCCAGCATTTT.

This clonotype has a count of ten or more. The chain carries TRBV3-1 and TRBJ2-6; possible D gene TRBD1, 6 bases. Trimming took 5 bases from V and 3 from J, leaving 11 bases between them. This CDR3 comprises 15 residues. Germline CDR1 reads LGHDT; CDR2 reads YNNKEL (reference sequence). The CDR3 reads CASSRGQGGANVLTF. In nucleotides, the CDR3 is TGTGCCAGCAGCAGGGGACAAGGTGGGGCCAACGTCCTGACTTTC.